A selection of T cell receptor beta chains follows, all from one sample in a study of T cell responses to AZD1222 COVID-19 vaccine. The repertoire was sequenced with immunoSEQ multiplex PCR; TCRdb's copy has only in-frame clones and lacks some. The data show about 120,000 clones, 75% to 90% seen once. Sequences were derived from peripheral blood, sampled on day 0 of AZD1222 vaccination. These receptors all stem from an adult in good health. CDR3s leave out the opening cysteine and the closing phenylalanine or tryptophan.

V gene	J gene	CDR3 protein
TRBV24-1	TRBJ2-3	ATSDQLAGDRTDTQY
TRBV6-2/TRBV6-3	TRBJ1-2	ASSWSGTYYGYT
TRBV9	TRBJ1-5	ASSPLAGNQPQH
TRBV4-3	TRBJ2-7	ASSPHAGTPSYEQY
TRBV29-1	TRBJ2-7	SGRDAPNHEQY
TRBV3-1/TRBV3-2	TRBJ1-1	ASSRLQGNTEAF
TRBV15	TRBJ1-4	ATSRTPTTSTNEKLF
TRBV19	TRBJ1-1	ASSWVGSTEAF
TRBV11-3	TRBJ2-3	ASSHSGSTDTQY
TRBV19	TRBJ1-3	ASRSQGPSSGNTIY
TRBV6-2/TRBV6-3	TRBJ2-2	ASSRDGLTGELF
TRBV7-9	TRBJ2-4	ASSLGEGRGLGNIQY
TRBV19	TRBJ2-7	ASSIVPGTYEQY
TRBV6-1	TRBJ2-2	ASSEMAGRDTGELF
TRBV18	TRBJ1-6	ASSPEGSPLH
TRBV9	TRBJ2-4	VWLLAKNIQY
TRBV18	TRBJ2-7	ASSPRTGGYEQY
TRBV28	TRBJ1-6	ASSVSTGFHSPLH
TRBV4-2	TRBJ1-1	ASSHLWDSPNTEAF
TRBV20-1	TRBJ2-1	SASFLAGREQF
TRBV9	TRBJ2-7	ASSVGSANSYEQY
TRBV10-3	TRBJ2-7	ATYRDRGVDEQY
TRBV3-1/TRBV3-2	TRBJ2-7	ASSLQTGAHSYEQY
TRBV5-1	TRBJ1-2	ASSPRTGKEGYT
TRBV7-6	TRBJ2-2	ASSLARYRGSYTGELF
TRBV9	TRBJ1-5	ASSVAQGGASNQPQH
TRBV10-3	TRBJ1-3	AIRDRDLGGNTIY
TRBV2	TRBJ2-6	ASSGARGGQGGANVLT
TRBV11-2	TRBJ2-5	ASSPPGTSGRKTQY
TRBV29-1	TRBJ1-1	SAVAGTGLVAF
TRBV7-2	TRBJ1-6	ASSSWSSESPLH
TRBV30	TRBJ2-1	AWSEIRGWSDEQF
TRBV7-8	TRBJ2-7	ASSLVGRAAEQY
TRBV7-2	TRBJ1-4	ASSLGRGTEKLF
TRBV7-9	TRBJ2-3	ASSPSLVRY
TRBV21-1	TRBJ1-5	ASSKVGDRERQPQH
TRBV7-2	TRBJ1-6	ASSSAGSGYNSPLH
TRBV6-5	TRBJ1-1	ASNTRTGLGTEAF
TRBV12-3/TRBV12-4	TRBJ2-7	ASSRDISYEQY
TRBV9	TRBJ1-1	ASSVGPGTLNTEAF
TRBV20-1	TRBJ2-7	SASPAGRIYEQY
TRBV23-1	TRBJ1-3	ASSQSTPILNTPSSGNTIY
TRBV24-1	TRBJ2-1	ATSDPTGSSYNEQF
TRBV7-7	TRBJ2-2	ASSPSLLQGSTTGELF
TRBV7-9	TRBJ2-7	ASSPGQYSYEQY
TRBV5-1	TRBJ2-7	ASSSGGLYEQY
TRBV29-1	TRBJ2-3	SASSTDTQY
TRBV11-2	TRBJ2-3	ASSPGTWGARTDTQY
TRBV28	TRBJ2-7	ASTTSGDPYEQY
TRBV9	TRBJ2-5	ASSARGQETQY
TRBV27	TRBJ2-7	ASRLAGGSYEQY
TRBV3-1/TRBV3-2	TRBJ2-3	ASSQDLAGAGTDTQY
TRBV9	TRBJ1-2	ASSGRLASYGYT
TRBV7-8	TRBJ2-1	ASNQDGWNEQF
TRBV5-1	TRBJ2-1	ASSRGSGRGSYNEQF